These T cell receptor beta chains were read from a single sample in a study of PD-L1 blockade in urothelial cancer. The protocol was immunoSEQ multiplex PCR, while the TCRdb copy is restricted to in-frame clones and leaves out a portion. The sample includes tens of thousands of clones, more than 80% of them seen just once. The sequences come from PBMCs, collected around atezolizumab (anti-PD-L1) treatment. The receptors derive from a man aged 45 to 65 with urothelial cancer. The CDR3 runs from the conserved cysteine through the conserved F or W. A D gene is named only where the DNA matches it firmly. Size values are once, few and many counts, or a class for expanded clones, and some rows have none.

j_gene | abundance | v_gene | d_gene | CDR3nt | CDR3aa
TRBJ2-3 | . | TRBV4-3 | TRBD2 | TGCGCCAGCAGCCAAGGTCCAGCGGGAGGTGGGACAGATACGCAGTATTTT | CASSQGPAGGGTDTQYF
TRBJ1-3 | . | TRBV6-1 | TRBD1 | TGTGCCAGTGGGTCACAGGGGGCAACTGGAAACACCATATATTTT | CASGSQGATGNTIYF
TRBJ2-3 | . | TRBV7-9 | TRBD2 | TGTGCCAGCAGCTCGCGGGAGGTAGTCGCAGATACGCAGTATTTT | CASSSREVVADTQYF
TRBJ1-5 | . | TRBV30 | TRBD1 | TGTGCCTGGACTATAGGGGGCGCTCCGCGCAATCAGCCCCAGCATTTT | CAWTIGGAPRNQPQHF
TRBJ2-4 | . | TRBV6-4 | . | TGTGCCAGCAGTGACTCAGGACACGGACTTCAGTACTTC | CASSDSGHGLQYF
TRBJ2-7 | . | TRBV15 | TRBD1 | TGTGCCACCAGCAGAGTACAGGGGTACGAGCAGTACTTC | CATSRVQGYEQYF
TRBJ2-7 | . | TRBV4-3 | . | TGCGCCAGCAGCCAAGCAGTGGCCAGCGGCCTGCCAGGCTACGAGCAGTACTTC | CASSQAVASGLPGYEQYF
TRBJ1-1 | . | TRBV13 | TRBD1 | TGTGCCAGCAGCGTCCAGGGGGTTAGGACTGAAGCTTTCTTT | CASSVQGVRTEAFF
TRBJ2-3 | . | TRBV5-1 | TRBD2 | TGCGCCAGCAGCTCCCTACTGGGCGGGGGGGCAGGAACAGATACGCAGTATTTT | CASSSLLGGGAGTDTQYF
TRBJ1-5 | . | TRBV7-6 | TRBD1 | TGTGCCAGCAGCAGACAGGGCCCCAATCAGCCCCAGCATTTT | CASSRQGPNQPQHF
TRBJ2-1 | . | TRBV9 | TRBD1 | TGTGCCAGCAGCGACCTCTTACAGGGGGCGCGACACAATGAGCAGTTCTTC | CASSDLLQGARHNEQFF
TRBJ1-2 | . | TRBV19 | TRBD1 | TGTGCCAGTAGTATCGGACAGGGAGCTAACTATGGCTACACCTTC | CASSIGQGANYGYTF
TRBJ2-7 | . | TRBV10-2 | TRBD2 | TGCGCCAGCACTCTACTAGCGGCAAAGGGCGAGCAGTACTTC | CASTLLAAKGEQYF
TRBJ1-3 | . | TRBV19 | TRBD1 | TGTGCCAGTCTCAACAGGGGAAGTGGAAACACCATATATTTT | CASLNRGSGNTIYF
TRBJ1-4 | once | TRBV5-1 | . | TGCGCCAGCAGCAGGCAACAGGGTGATAATGAAAAACTGTTTTTT | CASSRQQGDNEKLFF
TRBJ1-6 | . | TRBV6-1 | TRBD1 | TGTGCCAGCAGTGCCCGGACAGGAGAGGCCTATAATTCACCCCTCCACTTT | CASSARTGEAYNSPLHF
TRBJ1-2 | . | TRBV9 | TRBD1 | TGTGCCAGCAGGCCTGGAGGGACAGGAGACTATGGCTACACCTTC | CASRPGGTGDYGYTF
TRBJ2-3 | few | TRBV6-6 | TRBD2 | TGTGCCACCCAACGGGGTACTAGCGCCCAAACAGATACGCAGTATTTT | CATQRGTSAQTDTQYF
TRBJ2-2 | . | TRBV4-3 | TRBD1 | TGCGCCAGCAGGGGACAGCTAATTACCGGGGAGCTGTTTTTT | CASRGQLITGELFF
TRBJ2-7 | . | TRBV6-5 | TRBD2 | TGTGCCAGCAGCCCTGGCGGGAGTTTCTACGAGCAGTACTTC | CASSPGGSFYEQYF
TRBJ2-3 | . | TRBV27 | . | TGTGCCAGCAGTTTGAGCAGCACAGATACGCAGTATTTT | CASSLSSTDTQYF
TRBJ2-1 | . | TRBV10-3 | . | TGTGCCATTAGCGGAAACTACAATGAGCAGTTCTTC | CAISGNYNEQFF
TRBJ2-3 | . | TRBV21-1 | . | TGTGCCAGCAGCCCTGGCGGGTTCGACCTTTCGGATACGCAGTATTTT | CASSPGGFDLSDTQYF
TRBJ2-5 | . | TRBV10-2 | . | TGCGCCAGCAGCCGGAGCGGGCCGAGGGAGACCCAGTACTTC | CASSRSGPRETQYF
TRBJ2-3 | few | TRBV18 | TRBD2 | TGTGCCAGCTCACCACCAGGGACTAGGAGCACAGATACGCAGTATTTT | CASSPPGTRSTDTQYF
TRBJ2-7 | . | TRBV6-4 | . | TGTGCCAGCAGGACACGGGACAACTCCTACGAGCAGTACTTC | CASRTRDNSYEQYF
TRBJ2-7 | . | TRBV15 | TRBD2 | TGTGCCACCAGCAGACATGGACTAGCGGGGACCTACGAGCAGTACTTC | CATSRHGLAGTYEQYF
TRBJ2-7 | . | TRBV5-4 | TRBD1 | TGTGCCAGCTGGGACAGAAACTCCTACGAGCAGTACTTC | CASWDRNSYEQYF
TRBJ1-5 | . | TRBV6-1 | . | TGTGCCAGCAGTGAAAGACAGGAAAGCATCTTAAGGTTCAATCAGCCCCAGCATTTT | CASSERQESILRFNQPQHF
TRBJ1-5 | . | TRBV5-4 | . | TGTGCCAGCAGTTATGAGGGTCAGCCCCAGCATTTT | CASSYEGQPQHF
TRBJ2-1 | once | TRBV9 | . | TGTGCCAGCAGCCCCTCGCAGGTGGATTCCTACAATGAGCAGTTCTTC | CASSPSQVDSYNEQFF
TRBJ1-2 | . | TRBV6-5 | . | TGTGCCAGCAGTTACAGGGAGGGCTATGGCTACACCTTC | CASSYREGYGYTF
TRBJ2-7 | . | TRBV18 | TRBD1 | TGTGCCAGCTCACCGGGACAGGGGAACGAGCAGTACTTC | CASSPGQGNEQYF
TRBJ2-3 | . | TRBV5-1 | TRBD2 | TGCGCCAGCAGCTACGAGACCGGGACTAGCGGCACAGATACGCAGTATTTT | CASSYETGTSGTDTQYF
TRBJ2-5 | once | TRBV30 | . | TGTGCCTGGAGTGGGGAGGGGGGGATCCAAGAGACCCAGTACTTC | CAWSGEGGIQETQYF
TRBJ2-5 | . | TRBV25-1 | TRBD1 | TGTGCCAGCAGAACTGGGACAGGGATGTCCCAGTACTTC | CASRTGTGMSQYF
TRBJ2-5 | . | TRBV11-2 | TRBD1 | TGTGCCAGCAGCCTAGGGGACAGGGGGTTCCAAGAGACCCAGTACTTC | CASSLGDRGFQETQYF
TRBJ2-5 | . | TRBV28 | TRBD2 | TGTGCCAGCGGACTAGCGGGAAAGGAGACCCAGTACTTC | CASGLAGKETQYF
TRBJ2-1 | . | TRBV28 | TRBD1 | TGTGCCAGCAGCCGGGACAGGGCATTAGACAATGAGCAGTTCTTC | CASSRDRALDNEQFF
TRBJ2-6 | . | TRBV29-1 | . | TGCAGCGTTGAGCGCTCTGGGGCCAACGTCCTGACTTTC | CSVERSGANVLTF
TRBJ2-1 | . | TRBV30 | . | TGTGCCTGGGCGGGGAACTCCTACAATGAGCAGTTCTTC | CAWAGNSYNEQFF
TRBJ2-6 | . | TRBV5-1 | TRBD1 | TGCGCCAGCAGCTCCAGGGGACAGGCGGTCTCTGGGGCCAACGTCCTGACTTTC | CASSSRGQAVSGANVLTF
TRBJ1-6 | . | TRBV5-1 | . | TGCGCCAGCAGCTTGGCCCGAGGGAGCTCCTATAATTCACCCCTCCACTTT | CASSLARGSSYNSPLHF
TRBJ2-1 | few | TRBV30 | TRBD2 | TGTGCCTGTAGACTAGCGGGAGCGTACAATGAGCAGTTCTTC | CACRLAGAYNEQFF
TRBJ1-4 | . | TRBV9 | TRBD1 | TGTGCCAGCAGCGCAGGACCTGGACAGGGTGGTGAAAAACTGTTTTTT | CASSAGPGQGGEKLFF
TRBJ2-3 | . | TRBV4-2 | TRBD2 | TGTGCCAGCAGCCTAGGGCGGGGGGGTTCGCATACGCAGTATTTT | CASSLGRGGSHTQYF